This entry is about one T cell receptor (beta chain). The record originates from a study of blood T cell repertoires in COVID-19. As for the study in general: The United States, Italy and Spain were the sources of the acute and convalescent COVID-19 samples.

Germline lookup yields CDR1 MNHNS and CDR2 SASEGT. V was clipped by 1 base and J by 1 base, with 13 bases between them. The CDR3 consists of 16 residues. The protocol was immunoSEQ multiplex PCR, while the TCRdb copy is restricted to in-frame clones and leaves out a portion. The sample yields fewer than 65,000 clones, approximately 86% seen once. This TCR was recovered from a man in his fifties or sixties with acute or convalescent COVID-19. Sequencing was carried out using peripheral blood. V and J are TRBV6-1 and TRBJ1-1, with D perhaps matching TRBD1 (6 bases). CDR3 sequence (DNA): TGTGCCAGCAGTGAAGTGGGGGGGGCGTGGAACACTGAAGCTTTCTTT. This sequence encodes CASSEVGGAWNTEAFF.